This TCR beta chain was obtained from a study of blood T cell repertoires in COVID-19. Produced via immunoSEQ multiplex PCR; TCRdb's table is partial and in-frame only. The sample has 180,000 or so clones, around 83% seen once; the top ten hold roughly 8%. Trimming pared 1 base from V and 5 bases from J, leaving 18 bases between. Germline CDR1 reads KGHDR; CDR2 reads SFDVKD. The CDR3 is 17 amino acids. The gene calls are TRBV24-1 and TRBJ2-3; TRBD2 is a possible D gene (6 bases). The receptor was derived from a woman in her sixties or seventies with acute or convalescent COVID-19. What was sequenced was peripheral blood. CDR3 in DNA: TGTGCCACCAGTGATTTAAGGGGACGGGGAGGAATAGATACGCAGTATTTT. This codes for CATSDLRGRGGIDTQYF.